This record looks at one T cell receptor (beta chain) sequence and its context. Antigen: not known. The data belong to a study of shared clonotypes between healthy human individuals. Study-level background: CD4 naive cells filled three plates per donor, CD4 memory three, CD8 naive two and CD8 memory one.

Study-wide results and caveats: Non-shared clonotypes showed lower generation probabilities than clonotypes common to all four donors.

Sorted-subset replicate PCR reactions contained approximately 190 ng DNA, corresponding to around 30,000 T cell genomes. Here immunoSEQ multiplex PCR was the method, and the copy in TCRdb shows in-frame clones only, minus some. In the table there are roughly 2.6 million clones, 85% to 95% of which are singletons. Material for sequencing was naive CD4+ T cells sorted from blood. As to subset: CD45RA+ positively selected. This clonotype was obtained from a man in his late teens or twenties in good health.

The CDR3 is CASGQGTQYF. Here the CDR3 DNA reads TGTGCCAGTGGACAGGGTACGCAGTATTTT. The chain couples TRBV19 to TRBJ2-3; 8 bases match TRBD1. Germline V gene data show CDR1 as LNHDA and CDR2 as SQIVND (reference sequence). The CDR3 runs to 10 residues. The ends lost 8 bases at V and 8 bases at J; junction bases unmatched: 0.